The 9 T cell receptor beta chains in this list originate from one sample, sequenced in a study of cytomegalovirus exposure and HLA in healthy donors. PCR was performed using 60 Vbeta and 13 Jbeta primers. This table comes from immunoSEQ multiplex PCR, and its TCRdb copy is limited to in-frame clones, with some not included. The sample comprises 130,000 or so clones, around 8.5% of which are singletons, and 5% to 7% rests with the top ten. Material: PBMCs. The source of these receptors is a man aged 35 to 55 in good health and CMV-seronegative.

This clone was counted a few times. V usage is TRBV27 and J usage is TRBJ2-1; 8 bases agree with TRBD2. Germline values: CDR1 MNHEY, CDR2 SMNVEV (reference sequence). The CDR3 sequence is 17 residues long. J was trimmed by 10 bases and V by 5 bases; bases with no gene match: 19. This CDR3 is CASSPAPFSGTHGEQFF. The CDR3 coding sequence is TGTGCCAGCAGTCCCGCCCCGTTTAGCGGGACCCACGGGGAGCAGTTCTTC.

This rearrangement joins TRBV6-1 to TRBJ1-1, with D tentatively TRBD1 (5 bases). Per germline, CDR1 MNHNS and CDR2 SASEGT. The CDR3 is 14 amino acids. V lost 5 bases to trimming and J lost 4 bases, with 14 bases between them. CDR3 region: CASSTGGVSTEAFF. Here the CDR3 DNA reads TGTGCCAGCAGTACGGGGGGAGTGAGCACTGAAGCTTTCTTT.

This clone was detected a few times. Distinct nucleotide sequences in the sample also encode this CDR3. This chain connects TRBV5-4 to TRBJ2-5, with TRBD1 identical over 10 bases. The CDR3 covers 16 residues. The germline gives CDR1 SGHNT, CDR2 YYREEE (reference sequence). Trimming at V came to 1 base and at J to 1 base, leaving 4 bases not matched to a gene. The CDR3 sequence is CASSLSRTGGQETQYF. In DNA, the CDR3 is TGTGCCAGCAGCTTGTCTAGGACAGGGGGCCAAGAGACCCAGTACTTC.

The chain recombines TRBV4-2 with TRBJ1-2; unclear D gene. This CDR3 region has 14 residues. Germline V gives CDR1 LGHNA, CDR2 YNFKEQ. The germline V and J ends were trimmed by 3 bases and 2 bases, with 10 bases remaining between them. The DNA of the CDR3 is TGTGCCAGCAGCCACCTCGGGATGAACTATGGCTACACCTTC. This codes for CASSHLGMNYGYTF.

This clone showed up just a few times. The V call is TRBV5-8, the J call TRBJ2-7, with 7 bases lining up with TRBD1. Germline CDR1 and CDR2: SGHTS and YDEGEE. V shed 3 bases, J shed 6 bases, and the junction held 18 bases outside the gene matches. The CDR3 extends over 17 amino acids. CDR3 loop: CASSSARQGVVESEQYF. In DNA form, the CDR3 reads TGTGCCAGCAGCTCAGCCAGACAGGGTGTGGTGGAGTCCGAGCAGTACTTC.

This clone was seen a handful of times. The chain recombines TRBV5-1 with TRBJ1-1; 7 nucleotides line up with TRBD1. The J segment lost 2 bases and the V segment lost 4 bases, leaving 14 bases of the junction unmatched. Germline CDR1 is SGHRS and CDR2 is YFSETQ. The CDR3 covers 17 residues. Here the CDR3 reads CASSGGIRDRRNTEAFF. CDR3 bases: TGCGCCAGCAGCGGGGGGATACGGGACAGAAGAAACACTGAAGCTTTCTTT.

The rearrangement uses TRBV4-2 and TRBJ2-1, with 14 bases aligning to TRBD2. The junction had 1 base not matched to a gene; V was cut back by 5 bases and J by 4 bases. The CDR3 totals 15 residues. Germline V gene lookup returns CDR1 LGHNA and CDR2 YNFKEQ. The CDR3 bases are TGTGCCAGCAGCAGGACTAGCGGGGGGTACAATGAGCAGTTCTTC. Translation: CASSRTSGGYNEQFF.

The CDR3 nucleotides read TGTGCCAGCAGCTGGTGCAGGGGGTTCATGAACACTGAAGCTTTCTTT. It is translated as CASSWCRGFMNTEAFF. This chain joins TRBV5-4 and TRBJ1-1, with TRBD1 matching 7 bases. The CDR3 totals 16 residues. V dropped 3 bases and J dropped 0; count of bases not matched to a gene: 8. Germline loops: CDR1 SGHNT, CDR2 YYREEE (reference sequence).

The chain joins TRBV5-4 to TRBJ2-1; 8 bases align to TRBD1. The ends lost 1 base at V and 13 bases at J; junction bases unmatched: 16. The CDR3 spans 16 residues. From germline, CDR1 is SGHNT and CDR2 YYREEE (reference sequence). The chain's CDR3 is CASSLPGQGAVETQFF. As DNA, the CDR3 is TGTGCCAGCAGCTTGCCGGGGCAGGGGGCTGTAGAGACCCAGTTCTTC.